This is a list of T cell receptor beta chains from one sample in a study of long-term antiretroviral therapy in people with HIV. This table comes from immunoSEQ multiplex PCR, and its TCRdb copy is limited to in-frame clones, with some not included. The data contain 20,000 or so clones, around three quarters of them singletons. The source material was unsorted PBMCs, sampled 2.9 years after starting antiretroviral therapy. These receptor sequences come from a woman aged 25 to 39 with HIV. Each CDR3 is given with its conserved first and last residue. A D gene is named only where the DNA matches it firmly. Expanded clones are given a class, and other clones once, few, many or no size at all.

TGTGCTAGTGGTTTGTTCCGGGGCGGACAAGAGACCCAGTACTTC | CASGLFRGGQETQYF | TRBV12-5 | NA | TRBJ2-5 | NA
TGCGCCAGCAGCGGGGGACAGGGGGCTGGAAACACCATATATTTT | CASSGGQGAGNTIYF | TRBV5-1 | TRBD1 | TRBJ1-3 | few
TGTGCCAGCAGCTTAGTTGCACAGGGGGGCACTGAAGCTTTCTTT | CASSLVAQGGTEAFF | TRBV11-2 | TRBD1 | TRBJ1-1 | NA
TGTGCCAGCAGCCAAGAGACTAGCGGGGTGAACTACAATGAGCAGTTCTTC | CASSQETSGVNYNEQFF | TRBV4-2 | TRBD2 | TRBJ2-1 | NA
TGTGCCAGCTCAACAAACCCGGGACAGGTCGGCCAGACGCAGTATTTT | CASSTNPGQVGQTQYF | TRBV18 | TRBD1 | TRBJ2-3 | NA
TGTGCCAGCAGCGTCGATCTAGCAGCGGGGACGAGGGAGACCCAGTACTTC | CASSVDLAAGTRETQYF | TRBV28 | TRBD2 | TRBJ2-5 | NA
TGTGCCAGCAGTTACTCGTCGGGGTCCTATAATTCACCCCTCCACTTT | CASSYSSGSYNSPLHF | TRBV6-5 | NA | TRBJ1-6 | NA
TGTGCCAGCAGCCAAAGTACAGGATGGGACGGGGAGCTGTTTTTT | CASSQSTGWDGELFF | TRBV14 | NA | TRBJ2-2 | NA
TGCGCCAGCAGACAGGTCCGGGACAGAGAAAAACAGAACTATGGCTACACCTTC | CASRQVRDREKQNYGYTF | TRBV5-1 | TRBD1 | TRBJ1-2 | NA
TGTGCTAGTGGTTTGGTACTCTTTCTAGCGGGGGCTGGAACCGGGGAGCTGTTTTTT | CASGLVLFLAGAGTGELFF | TRBV12-5 | TRBD2 | TRBJ2-2 | NA
TGCGCCAGCAGCTTGGACGTGGGGACCAATGAGCAGTTCTTC | CASSLDVGTNEQFF | TRBV5-1 | NA | TRBJ2-1 | NA
TGTGCCAGCACGAACACCGGGGAGCTGTTTTTT | CASTNTGELFF | TRBV27 | NA | TRBJ2-2 | few
TGTGCCAGCAGCCCCCCGGGAACGGTGAACACTGAAGCTTTCTTT | CASSPPGTVNTEAFF | TRBV11-1 | NA | TRBJ1-1 | NA
TGTGCCAGTAGTACAGCCCACGACAGAACCTACGAGCAGTACTTC | CASSTAHDRTYEQYF | TRBV19 | NA | TRBJ2-7 | NA
TGTGCCAGCAGTAACAGGCGAAAGCCCAATCAGCCCCAGCATTTT | CASSNRRKPNQPQHF | TRBV6-5 | NA | TRBJ1-5 | few
TGTGCCATCAGTGATTGGGGGCAGAATACGCAGTATTTT | CAISDWGQNTQYF | TRBV10-3 | NA | TRBJ2-3 | NA
TGTGCCAGCTCATCGCAGGGGACGAAGGACATTCAGTACTTC | CASSSQGTKDIQYF | TRBV18 | NA | TRBJ2-4 | NA
TGTGCCAGCAGCTTAGACCTAGGTCTGAACACTGAAGCTTTCTTT | CASSLDLGLNTEAFF | TRBV7-8 | NA | TRBJ1-1 | NA
TGTGCCAGCAGCGGGACTTCCACCGGGGAGCTGTTTTTT | CASSGTSTGELFF | TRBV2 | NA | TRBJ2-2 | NA
TGTGCCAGAGGGGGGATATTGGCGCGCAACCCGGATTATGGCTACACCTTC | CARGGILARNPDYGYTF | TRBV2 | NA | TRBJ1-2 | NA
TGTGCCAGCAGTCCACTAGCGGGGAAATCGGCAGATACGCAGTATTTT | CASSPLAGKSADTQYF | TRBV27 | TRBD2 | TRBJ2-3 | NA
TGTGCCAGCAGCGTGGCGGGGGGGGACGGCATGCAGTATTTT | CASSVAGGDGMQYF | TRBV9 | TRBD2 | TRBJ2-3 | NA
TGTGCCATCAGTGTTGGCGGGGGCCTGGCTGGGGCCAACGTCCTGACTTTC | CAISVGGGLAGANVLTF | TRBV10-3 | NA | TRBJ2-6 | NA